This T cell receptor (beta chain) was sequenced for a study of identical twins. Findings and caveats of the study: Models underestimated out-of-frame TCR alpha sharing in monozygotic twins.

This clonotype was observed a handful of times. Its antigen is currently unknown. TCRdb passed the 5' RACE reads through MiXCR, listing each CDR3 protein once. The sample shows 220,000 or so distinct CDR3 sequences, around 6.6% of them seen only once. The data also belong to a second study, concerning yellow fever vaccine responses in identical twins.

This receptor was obtained from a woman aged 18-35 years in good health. Sequences were obtained from memory (CD45RO+) T cells sorted from blood.

The CDR3 reads CASREGGASYEQYF. The CDR3 DNA reads TGTGCCAGCAGGGAAGGGGGCGCCTCCTACGAGCAGTACTTC. The genes are TRBV12-3 or TRBV12-4 and TRBJ2-7; TRBD1 matches at 7 bases. J gave up 0 bases and V 6 bases, and 5 bases lay outside the gene matches. The CDR3 runs to 14 residues.